This T cell receptor beta chain originates from a study of blood T cell repertoires in COVID-19. At the level of the study: Collection of acute and convalescent COVID-19 samples took place in the United States, Italy and Spain. Sources were T cells, B-cell-depleted T cells, or PBMCs; the material itself was cDNA or gDNA.

CDR3 length: 15 residues. V lost 5 bases and J lost 5, with 18 bases in between. Germline values: CDR1 SNHLY, CDR2 FYNNEI. As handled by the study authors: Amplification of reference gene primers was used by the study to estimate nucleated cell counts. The method was immunoSEQ multiplex PCR; TCRdb's version includes in-frame clones alone and lacks a portion of them. V, J and clone size derive from that table, while D and trimming were established from the DNA sequence. This table holds 200,000 to 250,000 clones, around nine tenths found once. Sequenced input: peripheral blood. The source is a man between 60 and 70 years old with acute or convalescent COVID-19. The chain is built from TRBV2 and TRBJ2-5, with a possible D match to TRBD1 (6 bases). The CDR3 DNA is TGTGCCAGCAGTACCAACAGGGCCCCCACGGAGACCCAGTACTTC. Encoded protein: CASSTNRAPTETQYF.